This T cell receptor (beta chain) was captured by sequencing in a study of blood T cell repertoires in COVID-19. Overall study: The United States, Italy and Spain provided the acute and convalescent COVID-19 samples.

CDR1 is LGHDT, CDR2 YNNKEL, per germline (reference sequence). V was trimmed by 0 bases and J by 5 bases, leaving 10 bases between them. The length of the CDR3 is 14 residues. Original methodology: Amplification from reference gene primers served as the basis for estimated nucleated cell counts. Clones were sequenced by immunoSEQ multiplex PCR, and TCRdb holds only the in-frame ones, with some missing. That table gives V, J and clone size, and the DNA gave D and trimming. The sample has about 140,000 clones, 80% seen once. Sequences were obtained from peripheral blood. The clonotype was recovered from a man aged 65-85 years who had recovered from COVID-19. The chain couples TRBV3-1 (or the pseudogene TRBV3-2) to TRBJ1-1; no clear D. The CDR3 coding sequence is TGTGCCAGCAGCCAAGACGGGGTAAGGACTGAAGCTTTCTTT. This sequence encodes CASSQDGVRTEAFF.